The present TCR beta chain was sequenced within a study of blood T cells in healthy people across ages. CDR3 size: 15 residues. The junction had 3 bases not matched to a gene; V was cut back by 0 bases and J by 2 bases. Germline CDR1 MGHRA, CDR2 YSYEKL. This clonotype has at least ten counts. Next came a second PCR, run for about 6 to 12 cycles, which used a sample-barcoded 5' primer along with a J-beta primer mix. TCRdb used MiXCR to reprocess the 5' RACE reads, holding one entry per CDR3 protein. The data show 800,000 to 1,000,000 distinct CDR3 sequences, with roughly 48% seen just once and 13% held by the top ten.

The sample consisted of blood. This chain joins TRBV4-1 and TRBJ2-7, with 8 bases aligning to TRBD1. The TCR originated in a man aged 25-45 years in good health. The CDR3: CASSQDGDRTYEQYF. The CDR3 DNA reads TGCGCCAGCAGCCAAGATGGGGACAGGACCTACGAGCAGTACTTC.